This entry concerns a single TCR beta chain. Its target is not known. Some 30,000 T cell genomes (approximately 210 ng DNA) went into each sorted-subset replicate. Libraries were prepared by immunoSEQ multiplex PCR; TCRdb keeps only in-frame clonotypes and omits some of them. Among more than 80,000 clones listed, roughly two thirds were seen once. This record belongs to a study of shared clonotypes between healthy human individuals. Per the germline V gene, CDR1 is SGDLS and CDR2 is YYNGEE. The ends were cut back, 7 bases at V and 5 bases at J, with 14 bases in the middle. This CDR3 comprises 13 residues. Study findings and constraints: Clonotypes shared by all four donors outscored non-shared clonotypes in generation probability. Investigators collected only blood, and repertoires in tissues likely differ.

This chain connects TRBV9 to TRBJ2-3; possibly TRBD2 for D (5 bases). This TCR was sampled from a man younger than 45 in good health. The sequenced sample consisted of memory CD8+ T cells sorted from blood. As for subset: CD45RO+ cells pooled with CCR7-negative TemRA cells. CDR3 residues: CASGVGEGDTQYF. The DNA for the CDR3 is TGTGCCAGCGGGGTGGGAGAGGGAGATACGCAGTATTTT.